The clone carrying this TCR beta chain was observed a handful of times. What it recognizes is unknown. CDR1 SGHTA and CDR2 FQGNSA come from the germline V gene. V was pared by 4 bases and J by 4 bases, with 7 bases of the junction left unmatched. CDR3 length: 15 amino acids. The data were taken from a study of T cell repertoires in cytomegalovirus infection. Whole-study context: Epitope selection comprised recently identified HLA-C-restricted CMV epitopes and well-studied HLA-B-restricted CMV epitopes. Shared public TCR beta signatures pointed to both CMV infection and a matching HLA type.

Study-wide findings and caveats: Ex vivo responses were dominated by HLA-C-restricted CMV-specific TCR beta clonotypes. Pooled public TCR beta family frequency picked out CMV carriers with the relevant HLA.

A single record per CDR3 protein comes from TCRdb applying MiXCR to the reads. The sample includes 250,000 to 300,000 distinct CDR3 sequences, roughly 21% of them seen just once. The sequence was collected from a human donor in good health (CMV status not recorded). Some clones in this sample may be carry-over from other donors' samples. The source material was cultured PBMCs, sampled from culture after CMV antigen stimulation. The V call is TRBV7-2, the J call TRBJ2-7; 10 bases are a match to TRBD2. The CDR3 loop reads CASSSSAGGPYEQYF. CDR3 sequence (DNA): TGTGCCAGCAGCTCGTCAGCGGGAGGGCCGTACGAGCAGTACTTC.